The T cell receptor (beta chain) described here comes from a study of cytomegalovirus exposure and HLA in healthy donors. PCR employed 60 Vbeta and 13 Jbeta primers. Using immunoSEQ multiplex PCR, the repertoire was profiled, and TCRdb retains in-frame clones only, with some absent. The repertoire has about 180,000 clones, 65% to 85% of them found once; the top ten carry less than 1.5%. Germline assignment: CDR1 SGHTA and CDR2 FQGNSA. Deletions cut 3 bases from V and 5 bases from J, with 10 bases between. The CDR3 totals 13 residues. The TCR originated in a girl under 18 in good health and CMV-seropositive. Sample: PBMCs. The chain combines TRBV7-2 with TRBJ1-1; perhaps TRBD1 as D (5 bases). The CDR3 nucleotides are TGTGCCAGCAGCTTGAGCAGGGAAACTGAAGCTTTCTTT. Protein product: CASSLSRETEAFF. The full variable domain, completed using reference TRBV7-2 and TRBJ1-1, is GAGVSQSPSNKVTEKGKDVELRCDPISGHTALYWYRQSLGQGLEFLIYFQGNSAPDKSGLPSDRFSAERTGGSVSTLTIQRTQQEDSAVYLCASSLSRETEAFFGQGTRLTVV.